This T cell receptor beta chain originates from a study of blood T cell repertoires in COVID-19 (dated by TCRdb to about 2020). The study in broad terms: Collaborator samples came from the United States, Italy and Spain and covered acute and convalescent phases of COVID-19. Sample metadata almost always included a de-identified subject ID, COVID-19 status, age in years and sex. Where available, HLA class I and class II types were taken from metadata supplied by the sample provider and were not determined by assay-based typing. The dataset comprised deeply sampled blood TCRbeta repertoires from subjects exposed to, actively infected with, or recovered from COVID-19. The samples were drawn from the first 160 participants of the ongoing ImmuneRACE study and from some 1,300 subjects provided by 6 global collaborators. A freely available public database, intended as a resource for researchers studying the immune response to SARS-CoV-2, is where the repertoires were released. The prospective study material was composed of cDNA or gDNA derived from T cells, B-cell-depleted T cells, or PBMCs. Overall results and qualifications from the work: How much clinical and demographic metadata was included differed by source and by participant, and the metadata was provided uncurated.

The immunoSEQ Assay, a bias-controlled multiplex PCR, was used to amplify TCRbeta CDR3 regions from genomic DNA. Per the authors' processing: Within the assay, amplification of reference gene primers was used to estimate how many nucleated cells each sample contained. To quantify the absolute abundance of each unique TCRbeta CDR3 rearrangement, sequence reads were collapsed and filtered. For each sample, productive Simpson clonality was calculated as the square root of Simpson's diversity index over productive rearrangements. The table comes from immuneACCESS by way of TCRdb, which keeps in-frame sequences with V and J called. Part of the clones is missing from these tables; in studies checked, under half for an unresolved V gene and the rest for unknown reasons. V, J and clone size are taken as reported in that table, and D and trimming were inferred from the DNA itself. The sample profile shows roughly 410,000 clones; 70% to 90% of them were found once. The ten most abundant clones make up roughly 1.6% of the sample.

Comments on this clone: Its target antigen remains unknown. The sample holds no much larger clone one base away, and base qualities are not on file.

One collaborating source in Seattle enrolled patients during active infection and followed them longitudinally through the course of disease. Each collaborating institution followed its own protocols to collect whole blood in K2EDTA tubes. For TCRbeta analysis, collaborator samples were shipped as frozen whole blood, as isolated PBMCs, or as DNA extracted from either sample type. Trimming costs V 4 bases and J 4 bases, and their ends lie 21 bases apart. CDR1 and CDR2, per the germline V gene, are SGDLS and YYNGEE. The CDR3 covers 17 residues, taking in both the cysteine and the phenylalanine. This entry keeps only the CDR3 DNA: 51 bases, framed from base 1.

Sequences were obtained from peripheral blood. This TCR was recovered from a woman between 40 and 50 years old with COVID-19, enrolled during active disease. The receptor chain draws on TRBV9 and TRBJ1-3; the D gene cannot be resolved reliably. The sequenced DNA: TGTGCCAGCAGCTCTCATCCTATGGTGTCACGAGGAAACACCATATATTTT. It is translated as CASSSHPMVSRGNTIYF.